These 17 T cell receptor beta chains were sequenced from one sample in a study of blood T cells in healthy people across ages. A second PCR, run for about 6 to 11 cycles, used a sample-barcoded 5' primer plus a J-beta primer mix. A single record per CDR3 protein comes from TCRdb applying MiXCR to the 5' RACE reads. Among some 900,000 distinct CDR3 sequences listed, around 46% were seen once. The sequenced material came from blood. The receptors shown here come from a man aged 30 to 39 in good health.

The chain joins TRBV7-2 to TRBJ2-5; D call uncertain. Per germline, CDR1 SGHTA and CDR2 FQGNSA. This CDR3 is 14 amino acids long. V lost 5 bases and J 1 base, leaving 11 bases between the germline ends. The DNA for the CDR3 is TGTGCCAGCAGCGTGAGGATGGCCCAAGAGACCCAGTACTTC. Translated, it gives CASSVRMAQETQYF.

This clonotype was seen a single time. The CDR3, as DNA: TGTGCCAGCAGCGACGGACAGGCTTCCGGCTACACCTTC. Its translation is CASSDGQASGYTF. The J gene is TRBJ1-2, the V gene TRBV7-3; 7 bases agree with TRBD1. V lost 5 bases and J lost 8; bases outside the gene matches: 8. This CDR3 contains 13 residues. CDR1 and CDR2 from the germline V gene are SGHTA and FQGTGA.

The chain is built from TRBV6-5 and TRBJ2-5, with no clear D. The CDR3 contains 13 residues. Germline values: CDR1 MNHEY, CDR2 SVGAGI. Trimming stripped 6 bases from V and 3 bases from J, with 11 bases between. The CDR3 nucleotides read TGTGCCAGCAGCCGAAACACAGAAGAGACCCAGTACTTC. Translating gives CASSRNTEETQYF.

V usage is TRBV7-9 and J usage is TRBJ1-2; the D is unclear. CDR1 is SEHNR, CDR2 FQNEAQ, per germline (reference sequence). V was cut by 5 bases and J by 8 bases, with 12 bases left in between. The CDR3 contains 12 residues. This chain's CDR3 is CASSNPLGGYTF. The CDR3, as DNA: TGTGCCAGCAGCAACCCCTTAGGGGGCTACACCTTC.

J is TRBJ2-7 and V is TRBV3-1; maybe TRBD1 (6 bases). The V gene's germline CDR1 is LGHDT and CDR2 YNNKEL (reference sequence). This CDR3 is 13 amino acids long. V lost 8 bases, J lost 4 bases, and 15 bases lay in between. CDR3 region: CASFRDIKYEQYF. The CDR3 DNA is TGTGCCAGCTTCCGGGACATCAAGTACGAGCAGTACTTC.

This clonotype was observed a few times. The chain carries TRBV19 and TRBJ2-7; possible D gene TRBD2, 5 bases. There are 12 residues in the CDR3. Germline-derived CDR1 and CDR2 are LNHDA and SQIVND (reference sequence). The ends were cut back, 3 bases at V and 7 bases at J, with 10 bases in the middle. CDR3 region: CASSMTGNEQYF. The CDR3 nucleotides read TGTGCCAGTAGTATGACCGGGAATGAGCAGTACTTC.

The sample holds a few counts of this clonotype. J is TRBJ2-7 and V is TRBV5-1; possibly TRBD2 for D (6 bases). V lost 4 bases to trimming and J lost 2 bases, with 19 bases between them. CDR1 is SGHRS, CDR2 YFSETQ, per germline. CDR3 length equals 16 residues. CDR3 sequence reads: CASSLTSRDLTYEQYF. The CDR3 region has the DNA TGCGCCAGCAGCCTGACATCCCGGGACTTAACCTACGAGCAGTACTTC.

The chain carries TRBV29-1 and TRBJ1-1, with TRBD1 identical over 8 bases. The J segment lost 10 bases and the V segment lost 5 bases, leaving 3 bases of the junction unmatched. This CDR3 is built from 10 residues. CDR1 SQVTM and CDR2 ANQGSEA come from the germline V gene. DNA for the CDR3: TGCAGCGTTTCCGGACAGGGAGCTTTCTTT. The encoded protein is CSVSGQGAFF.

The chain has TRBV29-1 and TRBJ2-5; D is ambiguous. CDR3 length equals 10 residues. Germline CDR1 SQVTM, CDR2 ANQGSEA. V gave up 4 bases and J gave up 5 bases, with 5 bases separating them. The DNA for the CDR3 is TGCAGCGTTGTTTCCGAGACCCAGTACTTC. Translating it yields CSVVSETQYF.

The chain carries TRBV20-1 and TRBJ2-3; 10 bases are a match to TRBD2. The CDR3 loop spans 16 amino acids. Trimming removed 0 bases from V and 7 bases from J; junction bases left unmatched: 10. The germline gives CDR1 DFQATT, CDR2 SNEGSKA (reference sequence). CDR3 DNA sequence: TGCAGTGCTAGAGATTTGAGCGGGGGGGGTGTAAATACGCAGTATTTT. It encodes CSARDLSGGGVNTQYF.

This clonotype was counted ten times or more. This sequence joins TRBV11-2 and TRBJ2-7, with D unclear. CDR3 length equals 15 residues. Germline lookup yields CDR1 SGHAT and CDR2 FQNNGV. Between the trimmed V and J ends, which lost 0 bases and 2 bases, there was a span of 11 bases. This chain's CDR3 is CASSLESRATYEQYF. CDR3 nucleotides: TGTGCCAGCAGCTTAGAATCACGGGCAACCTACGAGCAGTACTTC.

The V call is TRBV4-3, the J call TRBJ1-2; D not resolved. Germline CDR1 LGHNA, CDR2 YSLEER. The V and J ends lost 4 bases and 2 bases respectively, with 11 bases between them. The CDR3 length is 14 residues. CDR3 nucleotide sequence: TGCGCCAGCAGCCCTTACGGGGTAAACTATGGCTACACCTTC. Protein sequence: CASSPYGVNYGYTF.

This clonotype was picked up a small number of times. The chain combines TRBV28 with TRBJ2-3, with D perhaps being TRBD1 or TRBD2 (5 bases each). CDR3 length: 15 amino acids. V lost 5 bases and J lost 3, with 15 bases in between. Per the germline V gene, CDR1 is MDHEN and CDR2 is SYDVKM. CDR3 residues: CASSLPGAQTDTQYF. In DNA, the CDR3 is TGTGCCAGCAGTCTCCCCGGGGCGCAGACAGATACGCAGTATTTT. The full variable domain, in which reference TRBV28 and TRBJ2-3 provide the parts outside the CDR3, is DVKVTQSSRYLVKRTGEKVFLECVQDMDHENMFWYRQDPGLGLRLIYFSYDVKMKEKGDIPEGYSVSREKKERFSLILESASTNQTSMYLCASSLPGAQTDTQYFGPGTRLTVL.

A note on this clonotype: At one end, the junction sequence differs from germline, possibly due to a read error. The V gene is TRBV5-1, the J gene TRBJ2-3, with 12 nucleotides matching TRBD1. This CDR3 spans 15 amino acids. Germline V lookup: CDR1 SGHRS, CDR2 YFSETQ. CDR3 region: CASSQGQGAFGTRYF. CDR3 DNA: TGCGCCAGCAGCCAGGGACAGGGGGCCTTCGGTACGCGGTATTTT.

The chain links TRBV4-3 to TRBJ2-3, with 10 bases aligning to TRBD1. J lost 4 bases, V lost 1 base, and 8 bases had no gene match. CDR3 length: 17 residues. Germline CDR1 is LGHNA and CDR2 is YSLEER. This CDR3 reads CASSQGGGTGVADTQYF. Written as DNA, the CDR3 is TGCGCCAGCAGCCAAGGCGGAGGGACAGGGGTCGCAGATACGCAGTATTTT.

This chain connects TRBV6-1 to TRBJ2-5, with D unclear. V was shortened by 4 bases and J by 13 bases, with 13 bases between the two germline ends. Per germline, CDR1 MNHNS and CDR2 SASEGT. This CDR3 contains 11 residues. The DNA for the CDR3 is TGTGCCAGCAGTGTTAAGGGTCATACGTACTTC. This sequence encodes CASSVKGHTYF.

The chain joins TRBV20-1 to TRBJ2-3; 16 nucleotides match TRBD2. J was trimmed by 5 bases and V by 0 bases; bases with no gene match: 8. Germline V gene sequence: CDR1 DFQATT, CDR2 SNEGSKA (reference sequence). The CDR3 spans 18 residues. CDR3 residues: CSAREAGTSGGAVDTQYF. CDR3 DNA: TGCAGTGCTAGAGAGGCCGGGACTAGCGGGGGGGCCGTAGATACGCAGTATTTT.